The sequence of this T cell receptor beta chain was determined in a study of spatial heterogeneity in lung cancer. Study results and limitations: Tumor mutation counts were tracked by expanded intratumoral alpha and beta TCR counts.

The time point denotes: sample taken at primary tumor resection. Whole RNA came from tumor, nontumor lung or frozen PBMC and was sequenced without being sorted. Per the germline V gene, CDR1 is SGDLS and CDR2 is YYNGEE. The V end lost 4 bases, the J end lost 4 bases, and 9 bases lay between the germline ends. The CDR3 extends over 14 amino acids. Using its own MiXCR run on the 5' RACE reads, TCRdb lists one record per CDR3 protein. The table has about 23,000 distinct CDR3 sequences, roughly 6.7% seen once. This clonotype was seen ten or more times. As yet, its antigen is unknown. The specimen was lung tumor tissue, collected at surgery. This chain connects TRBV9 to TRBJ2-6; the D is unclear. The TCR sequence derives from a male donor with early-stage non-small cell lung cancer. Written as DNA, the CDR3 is TGTGCCAGCAGCCCCAGTGGGGGGGCCAACGTCCTGACTTTC. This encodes CASSPSGGANVLTF.